The 13 T cell receptor beta chains in this list originate from one sample, sequenced in a study of cytomegalovirus exposure and HLA in healthy donors. A multiplex PCR was run with 60 Vbeta primers and 13 Jbeta primers. Clones were read by immunoSEQ multiplex PCR, and TCRdb kept only the in-frame ones, dropping some. This sample has a few hundred thousand clones; 65% to 85% occur once, and the top ten carry approximately 2.9%. Material for sequencing was PBMCs. These receptors came from a man between 25 and 39 years old in good health and CMV-seronegative.

J is TRBJ1-2 and V is TRBV2, with D possibly being TRBD1 (6 bases). V was shortened by 5 bases and J by 7 bases, with 17 bases between the two germline ends. The CDR3 is 14 amino acids. Germline loops: CDR1 SNHLY, CDR2 FYNNEI. The CDR3 sequence is CASSLRQVGLGYTF. The CDR3, as DNA: TGTGCCAGCAGTCTAAGACAGGTGGGGCTTGGCTACACCTTC.

The chain employs TRBV5-1 and TRBJ2-5, with D perhaps TRBD2 (5 bases). TRBJ2-7 matches the DNA end more closely, so the J call is doubtful. Germline CDR1 reads SGHRS; CDR2 reads YFSETQ. CDR3 length equals 14 residues. The CDR3 is CASSASGSSYEQYF. The CDR3 DNA reads as TGCGCCAGCAGCGCCAGCGGTAGCTCCTACGAGCAGTACTTC.

Comments on this clone: Other DNA sequences from this sample encode an identical CDR3 as well. The chain joins TRBV19 to TRBJ1-1; D remains unclear. CDR1 LNHDA and CDR2 SQIVND come from the germline V gene (reference sequence). Trimming removed 3 bases at V and 0 bases at J, with 5 bases between. The CDR3 has 13 amino acids. CDR3 sequence reads: CASSIGVNTEAFF. The CDR3 DNA reads as TGTGCCAGTAGTATCGGAGTGAACACTGAAGCTTTCTTT.

This clone was seen more than once but under ten times. The V call is TRBV4-2, the J call TRBJ1-5, with no clear D. This CDR3 spans 15 amino acids. The V and J ends lost 0 bases and 3 bases respectively, with 9 bases between them. Germline-derived CDR1 and CDR2 are LGHNA and YNFKEQ. CDR3 loop: CASSQELGVNQPQHF. As DNA, the CDR3 is TGTGCCAGCAGCCAAGAACTCGGAGTCAATCAGCCCCAGCATTTT.

This chain links TRBV11-2 with TRBJ1-5, with TRBD1 matching over 8 bases. J was trimmed by 5 bases and V by 5 bases; bases with no gene match: 2. CDR1 SGHAT and CDR2 FQNNGV come from the germline V gene. The CDR3 covers 13 residues. The CDR3 DNA reads as TGTGCCAGCAGCCGGACAGGGTATCAGCCCCAGCATTTT. This sequence encodes CASSRTGYQPQHF.

J is TRBJ2-7 and V is TRBV28, with 8 bases identical to TRBD1. The CDR3 covers 15 residues. V gave up 3 bases and J gave up 1 base; unmatched junction bases: 5. From germline, CDR1 is MDHEN and CDR2 SYDVKM. The CDR3 nucleotides are TGTGCCAGCAGTTTCCGGGACAGGTTGTCCTACGAGCAGTACTTC. It specifies CASSFRDRLSYEQYF.

This chain links TRBV7-9 with TRBJ1-4; 8 nucleotides line up with TRBD1. This CDR3 region has 17 residues. Germline V gives CDR1 SEHNR, CDR2 FQNEAQ (reference sequence). Losses at the gene ends were 2 bases for V and 0 bases for J; bases not matched to a gene: 5. The CDR3 protein is CASSLLQGAPTNEKLFF. Here the CDR3 DNA reads TGTGCCAGCAGCTTATTGCAGGGGGCGCCAACTAATGAAAAACTGTTTTTT.

The chain couples TRBV9 to TRBJ1-6; TRBD1 aligns across 7 bases. The V segment lost 0 bases and the J segment 9 bases; nucleotides outside the gene matches: 6. The germline V gene has CDR1 SGDLS and CDR2 YYNGEE. The CDR3 runs to 15 residues. CDR3 nucleotide sequence: TGTGCCAGCAGCGTAGCTTCAGGGGGTTTTTCACCCCTCCACTTT. This sequence encodes CASSVASGGFSPLHF.

The J gene is TRBJ1-1, the V gene TRBV27; TRBD1 is a possible D gene (6 bases). The CDR3 is 15 amino acids. Germline-derived CDR1 and CDR2 are MNHEY and SMNVEV (reference sequence). The V gene lost 8 bases and the J gene lost 0 bases, with 16 bases spanning the gap. Here the CDR3 DNA reads TGTGCCAGCGGGGAGACAGGAGCCATGAACACTGAAGCTTTCTTT. The encoded protein is CASGETGAMNTEAFF.

The chain links TRBV5-6 to TRBJ1-6, with 9 nucleotides matching TRBD1. The CDR3 contains 16 residues. Trimming at V came to 4 bases and at J to 5 bases, leaving 7 bases not matched to a gene. Germline V gene data show CDR1 as SGHDT and CDR2 as YYEEEE. The CDR3 loop reads CASSRGQGVDNSPLHF. The CDR3 region has the DNA TGTGCCAGCAGCCGGGGACAGGGCGTTGATAATTCACCCCTCCACTTT.

This clone was observed a single time. The chain has TRBV5-8 and TRBJ1-4; 8 bases are shared with TRBD1. This CDR3 has 16 amino acids. The V and J ends lost 0 bases and 4 bases, in that order; junction bases with no gene match: 5. The V gene's germline CDR1 is SGHTS and CDR2 YDEGEE. The chain's CDR3 is CASSLGETGVNEKLFF. The CDR3 bases are TGTGCCAGCAGCTTGGGGGAGACAGGGGTTAATGAAAAACTGTTTTTT.

The rearrangement joins TRBV7-8 to TRBJ2-5, with D unclear. The CDR3 consists of 11 residues. The V end was cut by 7 bases, the J end by 5 bases, with 8 bases between. CDR1 and CDR2 (germline): SGHVS, FQNEAQ. The CDR3 reads CASINSETQYF. The CDR3 DNA reads TGTGCCAGCATCAATAGCGAGACCCAGTACTTC.

The rearrangement joins TRBV20-1 to TRBJ2-7; D unclear. Trimming pared 4 bases from V and 2 bases from J, leaving 3 bases between. The CDR3 is 10 amino acids. Germline-derived CDR1 and CDR2 are DFQATT and SNEGSKA (reference sequence). CDR3 protein: CSATAYEQYF. In DNA, the CDR3 is TGCAGTGCTACCGCCTACGAGCAGTACTTC.